The 4 T cell receptor beta chains below come from one sample, sequenced in a study of T cell repertoires in cytomegalovirus infection. One entry per CDR3 protein, called by TCRdb with MiXCR from the reads. The sample yields about 47,000 distinct CDR3 sequences, approximately 19% seen once. These receptors have no identified antigens. This material consisted of CD8+ T cells from cultured PBMCs, taken from culture after CMV antigen stimulation. These receptor sequences come from a human donor in good health (CMV status not recorded). Some clones in this sample may be carry-over from other donors' samples.

This clonotype has more than one count but fewer than ten. The gene calls are TRBV27 and TRBJ1-5; TRBD1 might be the D (6 bases). Trimming cost V 5 bases and J 3 bases, with 11 bases left between them. The CDR3 covers 14 residues. Per germline, CDR1 MNHEY and CDR2 SMNVEV (reference sequence). For the CDR3, the DNA is TGTGCCAGCAGTCTCACAGGGAACAATCAGCCCCAGCATTTT. Encoded protein: CASSLTGNNQPQHF.

J is TRBJ1-1 and V is TRBV19; 7 nucleotides agree with TRBD1. After removal of 5 bases from V and 0 bases from J, the junction contained 6 bases not matched to a gene. The CDR3 extends over 15 amino acids. Germline CDR1 reads LNHDA; CDR2 reads SQIVND (reference sequence). CDR3 coding DNA: TGTGCCAGTAGTGGCCGACAGGGAATGAACACTGAAGCTTTCTTT. Translating it yields CASSGRQGMNTEAFF.

This clonotype has more than one count but fewer than ten. V and J are TRBV27 and TRBJ2-7; 9 nucleotides agree with TRBD2. CDR1 and CDR2 (germline): MNHEY, SMNVEV (reference sequence). J was trimmed by 5 bases and V by 6 bases; bases with no gene match: 8. This CDR3 is built from 14 residues. This CDR3 is CASSLLAGEDEQYF. The CDR3 DNA sequence: TGTGCCAGCAGCTTGTTAGCGGGAGAGGACGAGCAGTACTTC.

This chain links TRBV27 with TRBJ1-2; 9 bases map to TRBD1. Looked up from germline, CDR1 is MNHEY and CDR2 is SMNVEV (reference sequence). The length of the CDR3 is 15 residues. V dropped 3 bases and J dropped 8; count of bases not matched to a gene: 10. This CDR3 reads CASSLSSTGGSGYTF. The CDR3 DNA follows: TGTGCCAGCAGTTTGTCATCGACAGGGGGGTCGGGCTACACCTTC.